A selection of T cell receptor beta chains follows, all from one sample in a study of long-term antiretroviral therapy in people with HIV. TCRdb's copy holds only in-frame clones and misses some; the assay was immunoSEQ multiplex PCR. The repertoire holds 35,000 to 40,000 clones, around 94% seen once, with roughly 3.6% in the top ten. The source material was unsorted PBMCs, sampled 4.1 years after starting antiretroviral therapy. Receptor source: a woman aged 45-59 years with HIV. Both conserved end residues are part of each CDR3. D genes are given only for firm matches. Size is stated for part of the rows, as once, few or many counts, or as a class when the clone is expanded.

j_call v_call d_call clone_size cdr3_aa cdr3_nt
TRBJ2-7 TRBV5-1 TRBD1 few CASSLDSRSPGQGAYEQYF TGCGCCAGCAGCTTGGACTCCCGTTCCCCGGGACAGGGGGCTTACGAGCAGTACTTC
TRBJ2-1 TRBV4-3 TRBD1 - CASSTRQGDEQFF TGCGCCAGCAGCACCCGACAGGGCGATGAGCAGTTCTTC
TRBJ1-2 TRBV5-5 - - CASSLAPGEAYGYTF TGTGCCAGCAGCTTGGCCCCGGGCGAGGCCTATGGCTACACCTTC
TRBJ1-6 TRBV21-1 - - CASSKGGDVRYNSPLHF TGTGCCAGCAGCAAAGGGGGGGACGTCCGGTATAATTCACCCCTCCACTTT
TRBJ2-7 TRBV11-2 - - CASSLVPSSYEQYF TGTGCCAGCAGCTTAGTACCTAGCTCCTACGAGCAGTACTTC
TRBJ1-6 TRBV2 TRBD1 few CASRGQGYNSPLHF TGTGCCAGCAGGGGACAGGGCTACAATTCACCCCTCCACTTT
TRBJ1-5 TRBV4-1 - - CASSQYYNQPQHF TGCGCCAGCAGCCAATACTACAATCAGCCCCAGCATTTT
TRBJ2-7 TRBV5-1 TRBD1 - CASSYSTGGEQYF TGCGCCAGCAGCTATAGCACAGGGGGAGAGCAGTACTTC
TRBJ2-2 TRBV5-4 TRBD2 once CASSFRGVGELFF TGTGCCAGCAGCTTTCGGGGGGTCGGGGAGCTGTTTTTT
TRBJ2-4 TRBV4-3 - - CASSQEWAGLAKNIQYF TGCGCCAGCAGCCAAGAATGGGCAGGACTAGCCAAAAACATTCAGTACTTC
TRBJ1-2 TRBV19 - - CASYSGKANYGYTF TGTGCCAGTTATTCAGGGAAAGCTAACTATGGCTACACCTTC
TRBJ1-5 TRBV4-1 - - CASADGGQRTNQPQHF TGCGCCAGCGCGGATGGGGGCCAGAGAACGAATCAGCCCCAGCATTTT
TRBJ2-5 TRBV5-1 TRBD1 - CASRDGTGQTQYF TGCGCCAGCAGGGATGGGACAGGCCAGACCCAGTACTTC
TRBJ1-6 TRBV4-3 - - CASSQVNGNSPLHF TGCGCCAGCAGCCAAGTGAACGGGAATTCACCCCTCCACTTT
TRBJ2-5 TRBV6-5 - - CASSYSQATGTQYF TGTGCCAGCAGTTACTCACAGGCAACGGGGACCCAGTACTTC
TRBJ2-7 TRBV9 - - CASSVEDVGEQYF TGTGCCAGCAGCGTAGAGGACGTCGGCGAGCAGTACTTC
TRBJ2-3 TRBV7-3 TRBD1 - CASSARTGDSTDTQYF TGTGCCAGCAGCGCCAGGACAGGGGATAGCACAGATACGCAGTATTTT
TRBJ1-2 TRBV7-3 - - CASSLGQSRHGYTF TGTGCCAGCAGCTTGGGCCAGTCAAGACATGGCTACACCTTC
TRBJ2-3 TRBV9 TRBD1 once CASSVVPGQGYSQYF TGTGCCAGCAGCGTAGTCCCGGGACAGGGTTATTCGCAGTATTTT
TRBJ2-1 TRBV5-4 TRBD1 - CASSRTGVGTNEQFF TGTGCCAGCAGTCGTACAGGGGTGGGAACCAATGAGCAGTTCTTC
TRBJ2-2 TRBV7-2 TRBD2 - CASSPTGGATGELFF TGTGCCAGCAGCCCTACCGGGGGGGCGACCGGGGAGCTGTTTTTT
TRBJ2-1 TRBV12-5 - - CASGPRTHGNEQFF TGTGCTAGTGGCCCTCGGACTCACGGAAATGAGCAGTTCTTC
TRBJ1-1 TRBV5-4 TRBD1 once CASSYQQGGTEAFF TGTGCCAGCAGCTATCAGCAGGGGGGAACTGAAGCTTTCTTT
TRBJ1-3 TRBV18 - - CASSPTGRDSGNTIYF TGTGCCAGCTCACCAACGGGACGGGACTCTGGAAACACCATATATTTT
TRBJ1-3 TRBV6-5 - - CASSIGPRIGNTIYF TGTGCCAGCAGTATAGGTCCACGCATCGGAAACACCATATATTTT
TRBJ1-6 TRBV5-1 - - CASSLVGFTSSYNSPLHF TGCGCCAGCAGCTTGGTCGGCTTCACAAGCTCCTATAATTCACCCCTCCACTTT
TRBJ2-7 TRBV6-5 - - CASSYSGRTLSYEQYF TGTGCCAGCAGTTACTCGGGACGTACTCTCTCCTACGAGCAGTACTTC
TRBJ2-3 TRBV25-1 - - CASHGTYTDTQYF TGTGCCAGTCACGGGACTTACACAGATACGCAGTATTTT
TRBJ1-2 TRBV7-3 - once CASSLVGHGYTF TGTGCCAGCAGCTTAGTGGGACATGGCTACACCTTC
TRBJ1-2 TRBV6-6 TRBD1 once CASSDREFYGYTF TGTGCCAGCAGTGACAGGGAATTCTATGGCTACACCTTC
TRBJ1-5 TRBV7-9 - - CASSPGDGNQPQHF TGTGCCAGCAGCCCGGGCGACGGGAATCAGCCCCAGCATTTT
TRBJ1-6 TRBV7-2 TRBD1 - CASSPGQGKNSPLHF TGTGCCAGCAGCCCGGGACAGGGGAAAAATTCACCCCTCCACTTT
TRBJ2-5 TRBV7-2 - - CASSHARATQYF TGTGCCAGCAGCCACGCGCGCGCGACCCAGTACTTC
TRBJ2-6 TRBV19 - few CASGGASGANVLTF TGTGCCAGTGGGGGGGCCTCTGGGGCCAACGTCCTGACTTTC
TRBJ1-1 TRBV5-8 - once CASSLEVVAEAFF TGTGCCAGCAGCTTGGAGGTCGTGGCTGAAGCTTTCTTT
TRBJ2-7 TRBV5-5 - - CASSFRTGSYEQYF TGTGCCAGCAGCTTCCGGACGGGATCCTACGAGCAGTACTTC
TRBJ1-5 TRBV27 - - CASRSIGGAGQPQHF TGTGCCAGCAGATCTATCGGGGGGGCAGGTCAGCCCCAGCATTTT
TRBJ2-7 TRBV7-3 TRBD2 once CASSLWPSGGAGFLEQYF TGTGCCAGCAGCTTATGGCCTAGCGGGGGGGCGGGTTTTCTCGAGCAGTACTTC
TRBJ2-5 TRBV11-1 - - CASSLGGGEWETQYF TGTGCCAGCAGCCTCGGTGGGGGTGAGTGGGAGACCCAGTACTTC
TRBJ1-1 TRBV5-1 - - CASSASTDTEAFF TGCGCCAGCAGCGCTTCGACAGACACTGAAGCTTTCTTT
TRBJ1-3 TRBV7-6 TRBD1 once CASSSQGESSGNTIYF TGTGCCAGCAGCTCACAGGGGGAATCGTCTGGAAACACCATATATTTT
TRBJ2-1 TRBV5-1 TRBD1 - CASSVELGDRLYNEQFF TGCGCCAGCAGCGTGGAACTAGGGGACAGGCTCTACAATGAGCAGTTCTTC
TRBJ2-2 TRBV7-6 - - CASSPTRSNTGELFF TGTGCCAGCAGCCCGACTAGGAGCAACACCGGGGAGCTGTTTTTT
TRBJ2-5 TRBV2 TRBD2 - CASSASGVTETQYF TGTGCCAGCAGTGCTAGCGGGGTTACGGAGACCCAGTACTTC
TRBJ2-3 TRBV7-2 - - CASSSFFTDTQYF TGTGCCAGCAGCTCGTTCTTCACAGATACGCAGTATTTT
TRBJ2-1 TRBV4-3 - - CASSHRALGNEQFF TGCGCCAGCAGCCATCGGGCCCTGGGGAATGAGCAGTTCTTC
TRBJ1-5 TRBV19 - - CASDDRRNQPQHF TGTGCCAGTGATGACCGGCGCAATCAGCCCCAGCATTTT
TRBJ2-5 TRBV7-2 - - CASSAEVGTQYF TGTGCCAGCAGCGCCGAGGTGGGGACCCAGTACTTC
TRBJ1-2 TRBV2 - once CASSEALLGRDGYTF TGTGCCAGCAGTGAAGCGCTTCTTGGGCGGGATGGCTACACCTTC
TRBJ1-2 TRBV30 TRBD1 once CAWSVTQGAGYTF TGTGCCTGGAGTGTAACGCAGGGGGCAGGCTACACCTTC
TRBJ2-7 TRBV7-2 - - CASSPLPRGPYEQYF TGTGCCAGCAGCCCCCTTCCCCGGGGGCCCTACGAGCAGTACTTC
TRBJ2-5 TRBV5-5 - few CASSAWLARETQYF TGTGCCAGCAGCGCTTGGCTAGCAAGGGAGACCCAGTACTTC
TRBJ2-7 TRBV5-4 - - CASSPSTLSYEQYF TGTGCCAGCAGCCCTTCGACTCTCTCCTACGAGCAGTACTTC
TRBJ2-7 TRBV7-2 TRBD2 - CASSSSGGTFYEQYF TGTGCCAGCAGTTCTAGCGGGGGGACCTTCTACGAGCAGTACTTC
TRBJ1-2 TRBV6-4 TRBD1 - CASSERTGGGYTF TGTGCCAGCAGTGAAAGGACAGGGGGTGGCTACACCTTC
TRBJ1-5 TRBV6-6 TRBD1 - CASSYLGQGDQPQHF TGTGCCAGCAGTTACTTAGGACAGGGCGATCAGCCCCAGCATTTT
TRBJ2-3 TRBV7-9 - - CASSLEISWAASSTDTQYF TGTGCCAGCAGCTTAGAAATTTCGTGGGCGGCCTCTAGCACAGATACGCAGTATTTT